This T cell receptor beta chain was documented in a study of cytomegalovirus exposure and HLA in healthy donors. Study-level points and caveats: In a later analysis, HLA-associated TCR beta chains were more clonally expanded than equally common others. The authors confirmed in vitro that a few CMV-associated chains were specific for CMV antigens. Cytomegalovirus association was assigned to some 160 TCR beta chains.

This clone was counted at least ten times. The antigen is undetermined. The CDR3 extends over 15 amino acids. V dropped 2 bases and J dropped 4; count of bases not matched to a gene: 1. Germline V CDR1 and CDR2: MNHEY, SVGAGI. PCR employed 60 Vbeta and 13 Jbeta primers. Some clones are missing from TCRdb's copy, which holds only in-frame ones; the method was immunoSEQ multiplex PCR. Among 150,000 to 200,000 clones listed, over 70% were seen once. The TCR was taken from a male donor in good health and CMV-seropositive. What was sequenced was PBMCs. The chain is built from TRBV6-5 and TRBJ2-5, with 13 bases matching TRBD2. CDR3: CASSYTSGGAETQYF. CDR3 DNA sequence: TGTGCCAGCAGTTACACTAGCGGGGGGGCAGAGACCCAGTACTTC.